A selection of T cell receptor beta chains follows, all from one sample in a study of Ad26.COV2.S vaccination and SARS-CoV-2 variants. Using immunoSEQ multiplex PCR, the repertoire was profiled, and TCRdb retains in-frame clones only, with some absent. Seen here are roughly 240,000 clones, approximately 90% observed once, and the top ten hold about 11%. This material consisted of peripheral blood, taken in a trial of Ad26.COV2.S vaccine versus placebo. The receptor set was obtained from a person aged 18-65 years who received the Ad26.COV2.S COVID-19 vaccine or a placebo. Each CDR3 is given with its conserved first and last residue. The order of the fields is clone size, V gene, D gene, J gene, CDR3 DNA, CDR3 protein. A D gene is named only where the DNA matches it firmly. A clone size is listed for some rows: how often the clone was seen (once, few, many), or a class if it is expanded.

clone size: .; V gene: TRBV20-1; D gene: .; J gene: TRBJ2-2; CDR3 DNA: TGCAGTGTTAGAGGGACCGGGGAGCTGTTTTTT; CDR3 protein: CSVRGTGELFF
clone size: .; V gene: TRBV4-1; D gene: TRBD1; J gene: TRBJ2-7; CDR3 DNA: TGCGCCAGCAGCCATGAAACAGGGGCGGCCTACGAGCAGTACTTC; CDR3 protein: CASSHETGAAYEQYF
clone size: .; V gene: TRBV7-8; D gene: TRBD2; J gene: TRBJ2-5; CDR3 DNA: TGTGCCAGCAGCCGCTCCCGGGGGGGCCAAGAGACCCAGTACTTC; CDR3 protein: CASSRSRGGQETQYF
clone size: .; V gene: TRBV5-4; D gene: .; J gene: TRBJ2-2; CDR3 DNA: TGTGCCAGCAGCCTTGTAGGTGGGGACGGGGAGCTGTTTTTT; CDR3 protein: CASSLVGGDGELFF
clone size: .; V gene: TRBV27; D gene: TRBD2; J gene: TRBJ2-2; CDR3 DNA: TGTGCCAGCAGTTTATCGGGACTAGCGTTCACCGGGGAGCTGTTTTTT; CDR3 protein: CASSLSGLAFTGELFF
clone size: .; V gene: TRBV28; D gene: .; J gene: TRBJ2-5; CDR3 DNA: TGTGCCAGCAGTCCACGGACAGTATTCCAAGAGACCCAGTACTTC; CDR3 protein: CASSPRTVFQETQYF
clone size: few; V gene: TRBV5-1; D gene: TRBD2; J gene: TRBJ2-1; CDR3 DNA: TGCGCCAGCAGCCTTATACTAGCGGGAGTAATGAGCTCCTACAATGAGCAGTTCTTC; CDR3 protein: CASSLILAGVMSSYNEQFF
clone size: .; V gene: TRBV28; D gene: TRBD1; J gene: TRBJ2-7; CDR3 DNA: TGTGCCAGCAGTCTCTCCGGGACAGGATCTCACGAGCAGTACTTC; CDR3 protein: CASSLSGTGSHEQYF
clone size: .; V gene: TRBV25-1; D gene: TRBD1; J gene: TRBJ2-7; CDR3 DNA: TGTGCCAGCACCCTGTGGGACAGGGGATACGAGCAGTACTTC; CDR3 protein: CASTLWDRGYEQYF
clone size: .; V gene: TRBV7-9; D gene: .; J gene: TRBJ1-2; CDR3 DNA: TGTGCCAGCAGCTTTAGCGCGGAAAACTATGGCTACACCTTC; CDR3 protein: CASSFSAENYGYTF